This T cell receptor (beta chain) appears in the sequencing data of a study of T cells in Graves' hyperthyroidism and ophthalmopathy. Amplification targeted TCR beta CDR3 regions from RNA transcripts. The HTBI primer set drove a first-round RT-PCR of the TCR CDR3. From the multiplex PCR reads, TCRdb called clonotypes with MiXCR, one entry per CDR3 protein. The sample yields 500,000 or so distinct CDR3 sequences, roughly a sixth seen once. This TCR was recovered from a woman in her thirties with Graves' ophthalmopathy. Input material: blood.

CDR3 in DNA: TGTGCCAGCAGCTTTACCGGGACAGGGGATTACGGCTACACCTTC. This gives the protein CASSFTGTGDYGYTF. The V gene is TRBV7-2, the J gene TRBJ1-2; 10 bases fit TRBD1. CDR1 is SGHTA and CDR2 is FQGNSA in the germline V gene. V shed 3 bases and J 8 bases; nucleotides not matched to a gene: 9. The CDR3 is made up of 15 amino acids.